This T cell receptor (beta chain) was identified in a study of blood T cell repertoires in COVID-19. Study summary: The samples span acute and convalescent COVID-19 from the United States, Italy and Spain. T cells, B-cell-depleted T cells, or PBMCs provided the cDNA or gDNA that served as material.

V shed 2 bases, J shed 7 bases, and the junction held 10 bases outside the gene matches. Per the germline V gene, CDR1 is SGHRS and CDR2 is YFSETQ. The CDR3 sequence is 15 residues long. Using immunoSEQ multiplex PCR, the repertoire was profiled, and TCRdb retains in-frame clones only, with some absent. The sample includes about 110,000 clones, 75% to 85% of them seen just once. The V call is TRBV5-1, the J call TRBJ1-2; 8 positions agree with TRBD1. The sequencing input was peripheral blood. The receptor was isolated from a woman aged 55-70 years with acute or convalescent COVID-19. In nucleotides, the CDR3 is TGCGCCAGCAGCTTCCTCCAGGGGGCGCACGGTGGCTACACCTTC. Protein sequence: CASSFLQGAHGGYTF.